The 21 T cell receptor beta chains presented below share a single source sample, sequenced in a study of metastatic and nonmetastatic thyroid tumors (dated by TCRdb to about 2020). No treatment had been received by any patient before thyroid surgery. Libraries were made using PCR. Instrument on record: Illumina HiSeq 4000. TCRdb ran its own pipeline on the public reads, namely fastp trimming at Q25 and MiXCR clone calling, and kept in-frame beta chains. The sample table shows 35,000 to 50,000 clones, and approximately 12% are seen once. The ten largest account for over 7.5% of the sample. What was sequenced was blood. Receptors were obtained from a female donor with papillary thyroid cancer or a benign thyroid nodule (not recorded which). Some clones in this sample may be carry-over from other donors' samples.

With regard to this clone: A read error may account for a junction end that differs from germline. This sequence joins TRBV6-5 and TRBJ1-5; D unresolved. The germline V gene has CDR1 MNHEY and CDR2 SVGAGI. The CDR3 consists of 15 residues. The DNA of the CDR3 is TGTGCCAGCAGTTCATTGACTGATGGCAATCAGCCCCATCATTTT. It yields the protein CASSSLTDGNQPHHF.

This clone showed up many times. Distinct nucleotide sequences in the sample also encode this CDR3. This chain joins TRBV20-1 and TRBJ1-1, with a weak D call TRBD1 (6 bases). The CDR3 runs to 11 residues. The ends were cut back, 5 bases at V and 10 bases at J, with 14 bases in the middle. The germline V gene has CDR1 DFQATT and CDR2 SNEGSKA (reference sequence). CDR3 DNA sequence: TGCAGTGCTTCAGGGGCAGTGGTAGCTTTCTTT. Its protein product is CSASGAVVAFF.

The sample holds a few counts of this clone. Written as DNA, the CDR3 is TGTGCCAGCAGACGGCAGGACAGCTACGAGCAGTACTTC. Amino acid sequence: CASRRQDSYEQYF. The genes are TRBV6-1 and TRBJ2-7, with TRBD1 as a possible D gene (6 bases). Trimming pared 6 bases from V and 3 bases from J, leaving 12 bases between. Germline lookup yields CDR1 MNHNS and CDR2 SASEGT. The CDR3 sequence is 13 residues long.

This clone was seen repeatedly, ten times or more. The chain employs TRBV19 and TRBJ1-5, with 8 bases fitting TRBD1. CDR1 and CDR2 from the germline V gene are LNHDA and SQIVND (reference sequence). The CDR3 length is 14 residues. V gave up 5 bases and J gave up 6 bases; unmatched junction bases: 6. CDR3 loop: CASSGTGSPQPQHF. The DNA of the CDR3 is TGTGCCAGTAGTGGGACAGGATCTCCTCAGCCCCAGCATTTT.

Many counts were recorded for this clone. This chain connects TRBV2 to TRBJ2-4; a possible D gene is TRBD1 (5 bases). Trimming removed 5 bases from V and 0 bases from J, with 14 bases in between. CDR1 and CDR2 (germline): SNHLY, FYNNEI. This CDR3 has 16 amino acids. DNA of the CDR3: TGTGCCAGCAGTTCCGATAGGGGCCTAGCCAAAAACATTCAGTACTTC. It codes for CASSSDRGLAKNIQYF.

Concerning this clone itself: A single base separates this from a much larger clone, so it may be a read error. The chain uses TRBV5-1 and TRBJ2-7; D is tentatively TRBD1 or TRBD2 (5 bases each). Looked up from germline, CDR1 is SGHRS and CDR2 is YFSETQ. CDR3 length equals 13 residues. V lost 1 base and J 10 bases, leaving 15 bases between the germline ends. The CDR3 coding sequence is TGCGCCAGCAGCTTGCTGGACGGGGCGTCCCAGTACTTC. It translates to CASSLLDGASQYF.

The sample holds many counts of this clone. The chain carries TRBV6-6 and TRBJ1-5; the match to TRBD1 covers 7 bases. Trimming took 4 bases from V and 0 from J; bases not matched to a gene: 12. From germline, CDR1 is MNHNY and CDR2 SVGAGI (reference sequence). The CDR3 runs 18 residues. The DNA of the CDR3 is TGTGCCAGCAGTTTGGGGGGGGACAGAGCTTATAGCAATCAGCCCCAGCATTTT. Translation: CASSLGGDRAYSNQPQHF.

The sample holds many counts of this clone. The chain employs TRBV12-3 or TRBV12-4 and TRBJ2-3; 7 nucleotides agree with TRBD2. Losses at the gene ends were 3 bases for V and 2 bases for J; bases not matched to a gene: 8. This CDR3 has 16 amino acids. The CDR3 sequence is CASSFPSGGTTDTQYF. Written as DNA, the CDR3 is TGTGCCAGCAGTTTCCCTAGCGGAGGGACCACAGATACGCAGTATTTT.

In this sample, this clone turned up many times. This chain uses TRBV13 with TRBJ1-1, with a tentative D call TRBD1 (6 bases). The CDR3 consists of 14 residues. Trimming removed 5 bases at V and 3 bases at J, with 13 bases between. Germline V CDR1 and CDR2: PRHDT, FYEKMQ (reference sequence). For the CDR3, the DNA is TGTGCCAGCAGCCCGACAGGAGTGGACACTGAAGCTTTCTTT. Protein: CASSPTGVDTEAFF.

In this sample, this clone turned up once. At one end the junction does not follow the germline gene, possibly because of a read error. The V gene is TRBV7-7, the J gene TRBJ2-3; perhaps TRBD2 as D (6 bases). Germline-derived CDR1 and CDR2 are SSHAT and FNYEAQ (reference sequence). The CDR3 consists of 15 residues. CDR3 region: CASTRTIGPTDTQYF. The DNA for the CDR3 is TGTGCTAGCACCCGGACTATCGGCCCCACAGATACGCAGTATTTT. The full variable domain, with the rest looked up from reference TRBV7-7 and TRBJ2-3, is GAGVSQSPRYKVTKRGQDVTLRCDPISSHATLYWYQQALGQGPEFLTYFNYEAQPDKSGLPSDRFSAERPEGSISTLTIQRTEQRDSAMYRCASTRTIGPTDTQYFGPGTRLTVL.

This clone was counted at least ten times. This chain joins TRBV2 and TRBJ2-2, with D unresolved. Germline CDR1 reads SNHLY; CDR2 reads FYNNEI. V lost 6 bases to trimming and J lost 6 bases, with 11 bases between them. The CDR3 has 13 amino acids. Here the CDR3 DNA reads TGTGCCAGCAGGGCACTCTACCCCGGGGAGCTGTTTTTT. This sequence encodes CASRALYPGELFF. Together with reference TRBV2 and TRBJ2-2, the CDR3 gives the full variable domain: EPEVTQTPSHQVTQMGQEVILRCVPISNHLYFYWYRQILGQKVEFLVSFYNNEISEKSEIFDDQFSVERPDGSNFTLKIRSTKLEDSAMYFCASRALYPGELFFGEGSRLTVL.

This clone has a handful of counts. V usage is TRBV6-1 and J usage is TRBJ2-7; the match to TRBD1 covers 9 bases. CDR3 size: 14 residues. Germline CDR1 and CDR2: MNHNS and SASEGT. The junction had 5 bases not matched to a gene; V was cut back by 5 bases and J by 3 bases. The CDR3 sequence is CASSLRDRDYEQYF. CDR3 sequence (DNA): TGTGCCAGCAGTCTCCGGGACAGGGACTACGAGCAGTACTTC.

This clone has only one observation. The chain couples TRBV6-4 to TRBJ1-2; D is uncertain. Trimming removed 1 base from V and 4 bases from J, with 4 bases in between. The germline V gene encodes CDR1 MRHNA and CDR2 SNTAGT. The CDR3 totals 12 residues. The CDR3 reads CASSDLGYGYTF. The CDR3 nucleotides read TGTGCCAGCAGTGACTTGGGCTATGGCTACACCTTC.

This clone has a count of ten or more. This chain joins TRBV2 and TRBJ1-1, with 7 bases lining up with TRBD1. J lost 4 bases, V lost 5 bases, and 4 bases had no gene match. Germline loops: CDR1 SNHLY, CDR2 FYNNEI. The CDR3 spans 13 residues. In DNA, the CDR3 is TGTGCCAGCAGTCGGGCAGGGGGCACTGAAGCTTTCTTT. It specifies CASSRAGGTEAFF.

This clone showed up just a few times. The chain couples TRBV5-6 to TRBJ1-2; 9 positions match TRBD1. In germline, CDR1 is SGHDT, CDR2 YYEEEE. V was clipped by 4 bases and J by 3 bases; unmatched bases: 7. The CDR3 is 15 residues long. The CDR3 coding sequence is TGTGCCAGCAGCCGGGTGGACAGGGGATACTATGGCTACACCTTC. It is translated as CASSRVDRGYYGYTF.

This clone was seen repeatedly, ten times or more. The J gene is TRBJ2-7, the V gene TRBV7-9; 8 bases are a match to TRBD2. Germline V gene lookup returns CDR1 SEHNR and CDR2 FQNEAQ (reference sequence). This CDR3 region has 15 residues. V shed 6 bases and J 6 bases; nucleotides not matched to a gene: 13. The CDR3 reads CASSPPGGGMGEQYF. Written as DNA, the CDR3 is TGTGCCAGCAGTCCCCCGGGGGGGGGTATGGGCGAGCAGTACTTC.

This clone was recorded many times. Within the sample, other DNA sequences also encode this same CDR3. V is TRBV19 and J is TRBJ1-1; D possibly corresponds to TRBD1 (5 bases). The CDR3 length is 15 residues. The germline V gene encodes CDR1 LNHDA and CDR2 SQIVND (reference sequence). V was cut by 5 bases and J by 2 bases, with 15 bases left in between. CDR3 protein: CASSPRDFRNTEAFF. The CDR3, as DNA: TGTGCCAGTAGTCCCCGGGACTTTCGTAACACTGAAGCTTTCTTT.

This clone was seen ten or more times. The chain links TRBV24-1 to TRBJ1-1; unclear D gene. This CDR3 comprises 14 residues. V was pared by 3 bases and J by 1 base, with 8 bases between. Germline CDR1 KGHDR, CDR2 SFDVKD. The CDR3 bases are TGTGCCACCAGTGATGCTACATCGAACACTGAAGCTTTCTTT. This sequence encodes CATSDATSNTEAFF.

V is TRBV5-1 and J is TRBJ2-1; 8 bases agree with TRBD2. This CDR3 is built from 16 residues. The V segment lost 1 base and the J segment 1 base; nucleotides outside the gene matches: 4. The germline V gene encodes CDR1 SGHRS and CDR2 YFSETQ. CDR3 nucleotides: TGCGCCAGCAGCTTGACAAGCGGGAGTTCCTACAATGAGCAGTTCTTC. This codes for CASSLTSGSSYNEQFF.

This clone was counted ten times or more. The chain joins TRBV20-1 to TRBJ1-3; TRBD1 matches at 7 bases. The CDR3 is made up of 13 amino acids. The ends lost 3 bases at V and 7 bases at J; junction bases unmatched: 6. Germline V gene data show CDR1 as DFQATT and CDR2 as SNEGSKA (reference sequence). Here the CDR3 DNA reads TGCAGTGCTAGTCCGACAGGGAGGAACACCATATATTTT. Translating gives CSASPTGRNTIYF.

This clone was seen only a few times. Within the sample, other DNA sequences also encode this same CDR3. The chain links TRBV6-1 to TRBJ2-1; 7 bases are shared with TRBD2. Germline loops: CDR1 MNHNS, CDR2 SASEGT. CDR3 size: 15 residues. Unmatched junction bases numbered 10, after V lost 2 bases and J lost 9 bases. The CDR3 reads CASSESSGPGCEQFF. The CDR3 nucleotides read TGTGCCAGCAGTGAATCTAGCGGCCCAGGCTGTGAGCAGTTCTTC.